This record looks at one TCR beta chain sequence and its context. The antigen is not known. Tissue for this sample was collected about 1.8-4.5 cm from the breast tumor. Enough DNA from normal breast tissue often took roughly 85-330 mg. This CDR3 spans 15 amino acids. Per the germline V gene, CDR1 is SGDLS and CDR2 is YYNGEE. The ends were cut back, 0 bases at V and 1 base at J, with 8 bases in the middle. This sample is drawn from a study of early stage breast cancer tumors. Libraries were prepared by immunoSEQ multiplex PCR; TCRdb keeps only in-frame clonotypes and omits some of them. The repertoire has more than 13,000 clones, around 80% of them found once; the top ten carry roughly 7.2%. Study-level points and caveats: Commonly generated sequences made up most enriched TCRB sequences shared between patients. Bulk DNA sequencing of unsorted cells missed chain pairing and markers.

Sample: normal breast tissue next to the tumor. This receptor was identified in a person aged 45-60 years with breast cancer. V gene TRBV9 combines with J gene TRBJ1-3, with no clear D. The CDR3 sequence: CASSVDSSSGNTIYF. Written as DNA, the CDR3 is TGTGCCAGCAGCGTAGACAGTAGTTCTGGAAACACCATATATTTT.